These 15 T cell receptor beta chains came from one sample sequenced in a study of cytomegalovirus exposure and HLA in healthy donors. PCR used 60 Vbeta primers and 13 Jbeta primers. Profiled with immunoSEQ multiplex PCR; TCRdb holds only in-frame clones, not every one. The sample lists 100,000 to 150,000 clones, roughly a tenth seen once, with 4.6% in the top ten. Sequenced: PBMCs. These receptors were collected from a woman aged 18-29 years in good health and CMV-seropositive.

V gene TRBV2 combines with J gene TRBJ1-1; 9 nucleotides align to TRBD1. The CDR3 spans 14 residues. V trimming: 8 bases; J trimming: 1 base; junction bases outside the gene matches: 5. The germline V gene has CDR1 SNHLY and CDR2 FYNNEI. CDR3 coding DNA: TGTGCCAGCGGGCTGGGACAGGGGAACACTGAAGCTTTCTTT. It is translated as CASGLGQGNTEAFF.

This clone was counted between two and nine times. The chain combines TRBV7-9 with TRBJ2-7; D uncertain. CDR1 SEHNR and CDR2 FQNEAQ come from the germline V gene (reference sequence). With 3 bases removed from V and 4 bases from J, the gap between germline ends came to 19 bases. The CDR3 has 16 residues. DNA of the CDR3: TGTGCCAGCAGCTTCTCGGAGTCCGGTTTGGTTTACGAGCAGTACTTC. This gives the protein CASSFSESGLVYEQYF.

The chain recombines TRBV5-1 with TRBJ1-1; D remains ambiguous. V gave up 1 base and J gave up 5 bases, with 9 bases separating them. The length of the CDR3 is 13 residues. Germline V gene lookup returns CDR1 SGHRS and CDR2 YFSETQ. CDR3 nucleotides: TGCGCCAGCAGCTTGCTCCCTAGGACTGAAGCTTTCTTT. The encoded protein is CASSLLPRTEAFF.

This clone was seen more than once but under ten times. The CDR3 loop reads CASSVVGVEGGELFF. The DNA of the CDR3 is TGTGCCAGCAGCGTAGTCGGGGTTGAGGGCGGGGAGCTGTTTTTT. The V and J genes are TRBV9 and TRBJ2-2, with D possibly being TRBD2 (5 bases). Germline CDR1 and CDR2: SGDLS and YYNGEE. CDR3 length equals 15 residues. The ends were cut back, 0 bases at V and 7 bases at J, with 13 bases in the middle.

V and J are TRBV5-4 and TRBJ1-4; 9 positions match TRBD1. Germline CDR1 and CDR2: SGHNT and YYREEE (reference sequence). Losses at the gene ends were 4 bases for V and 4 bases for J; bases not matched to a gene: 5. The CDR3 runs 15 residues. CDR3 amino acids: CASSLWTGDNEKLFF. CDR3 in DNA: TGTGCCAGCAGCCTCTGGACAGGGGATAATGAAAAACTGTTTTTT.

J is TRBJ2-3 and V is TRBV5-1; D possibly corresponds to TRBD2 (5 bases). The CDR3 is made up of 19 amino acids. V lost 0 bases to trimming and J lost 0 bases, with 20 bases between them. Germline CDR1 reads SGHRS; CDR2 reads YFSETQ. Here the CDR3 DNA reads TGCGCCAGCAGCTTGGGGTTAGGCGTAGGGCGGGCTAGCACAGATACGCAGTATTTT. This gives the protein CASSLGLGVGRASTDTQYF.

The rearrangement links TRBV10-2 to TRBJ2-1; D call uncertain. The V end lost 0 bases, the J end lost 8 bases, and 11 bases lay between the germline ends. The germline V gene encodes CDR1 WSHSY and CDR2 SAAADI. The CDR3 contains 14 residues. CDR3 protein: CASSESWSEDEQFF. Written as DNA, the CDR3 is TGCGCCAGCAGTGAGTCGTGGTCAGAGGATGAGCAGTTCTTC.

The chain employs TRBV5-6 and TRBJ1-1; maybe TRBD1 (5 bases). From germline, CDR1 is SGHDT and CDR2 YYEEEE. CDR3 size: 16 residues. Trimming removed 4 bases at V and 5 bases at J, with 21 bases between. In DNA, the CDR3 is TGTGCCAGCAGCGGCGCGGGGCTAAAGAGTATGACTGAAGCTTTCTTT. Amino acid sequence: CASSGAGLKSMTEAFF. The whole variable domain, filled in from reference TRBV5-6 and TRBJ1-1, reads DAGVTQSPTHLIKTRGQQVTLRCSPKSGHDTVSWYQQALGQGPQFIFQYYEEEERQRGNFPDRFSGHQFPNYSSELNVNALLLGDSALYLCASSGAGLKSMTEAFFGQGTRLTVV.

The chain combines TRBV7-9 with TRBJ2-5; 7 bases are a match to TRBD2. With 5 bases clipped from V and 2 bases from J, the junction kept 8 bases outside the gene matches. This CDR3 spans 15 amino acids. Germline CDR1 reads SEHNR; CDR2 reads FQNEAQ (reference sequence). The DNA of the CDR3 is TGTGCCAGCAGCCCCGGGCAAGCGGGACAAGAGACCCAGTACTTC. It yields the protein CASSPGQAGQETQYF.

The sample holds a few counts of this clone. The V and J genes are TRBV15 and TRBJ2-7; 9 bases align to TRBD2. CDR1 and CDR2 (germline): LNHNV, YYDKDF (reference sequence). This CDR3 has 16 residues. The ends lost 0 bases at V and 6 bases at J; junction bases unmatched: 9. CDR3 loop: CATSRDLAGGYGEQYF. CDR3 DNA sequence: TGTGCCACCAGCAGAGATCTGGCGGGAGGGTATGGCGAGCAGTACTTC.

This clone occurred a few times. The rearrangement joins TRBV5-4 to TRBJ2-2; a possible D gene is TRBD2 (5 bases). V was shortened by 2 bases and J by 8 bases, with 7 bases between the two germline ends. This CDR3 has 12 residues. CDR1 and CDR2 from the germline V gene are SGHNT and YYREEE (reference sequence). The CDR3 nucleotides read TGTGCCAGCAGCTTCGGGGAGGGGGAGCTGTTTTTT. Residues: CASSFGEGELFF.

This clone occurred a few times. The CDR3 is CASSKILVGETQYF. CDR3 DNA sequence: TGTGCCAGCAGTAAAATACTAGTTGGGGAGACCCAGTACTTC. The V gene is TRBV2, the J gene TRBJ2-5; maybe TRBD2 (5 bases). CDR3 length: 14 residues. CDR1 is SNHLY and CDR2 is FYNNEI in the germline V gene. V lost 5 bases and J 5 bases, leaving 15 bases between the germline ends. Supplemented by reference TRBV2 and TRBJ2-5, the full variable domain reads EPEVTQTPSHQVTQMGQEVILRCVPISNHLYFYWYRQILGQKVEFLVSFYNNEISEKSEIFDDQFSVERPDGSNFTLKIRSTKLEDSAMYFCASSKILVGETQYFGPGTRLLVL.

This chain joins TRBV6-1 and TRBJ1-5; 7 bases align to TRBD1. The germline gives CDR1 MNHNS, CDR2 SASEGT. V was pared by 4 bases and J by 4 bases, with 7 bases of the junction left unmatched. This CDR3 has 15 residues. The CDR3 here is CASSVRGSSNQPQHF. The CDR3 DNA reads as TGTGCCAGCAGTGTCAGGGGGTCCAGTAATCAGCCCCAGCATTTT.

J is TRBJ2-5 and V is TRBV5-1, with 10 bases identical to TRBD2. CDR1 is SGHRS, CDR2 YFSETQ, per germline. The CDR3 covers 16 residues. The J segment lost 3 bases and the V segment lost 3 bases, leaving 8 bases of the junction unmatched. CDR3 in amino acids: CASSSGLAASKETQYF. The CDR3 bases are TGCGCCAGCAGCTCAGGACTAGCGGCGTCTAAAGAGACCCAGTACTTC.

The chain combines TRBV7-9 with TRBJ2-3; the match to TRBD1 covers 7 bases. The CDR3 has 15 amino acids. V lost 5 bases to trimming and J lost 4 bases; unmatched junction nucleotides: 9. Per the germline V gene, CDR1 is SEHNR and CDR2 is FQNEAQ (reference sequence). The CDR3 is CASSRGQTTADTQYF. The CDR3 DNA follows: TGTGCCAGCAGCCGGGGACAGACAACAGCAGATACGCAGTATTTT.